One T cell receptor beta chain is described in this entry. The antigen it recognizes is unknown. Base qualities are not at hand, and no much larger clone is one base apart. The library was built by means of the immunoSEQ multiplex PCR assay. For the multiplex PCR, a mixture combining 60 forward primers for TCR Vbeta segments and 13 reverse primers for TCR Jbeta segments was used. Amplification of the CDR3 region of rearranged TCR beta genes was performed with a multiplex PCR assay on genomic DNA. The Illumina HiSeq System was used to sequence the amplified TCR beta libraries as 87-base-pair reads. In the authors' own workflow: Across the roughly 640 repertoires, a later analysis counted approximately 75 million unique TCR beta chains, around 10 million of which were shared by at least two donors. Raw reads were error-corrected and collapsed into unique sequences with a nearest-neighbor algorithm that merged closely related sequences to remove PCR and sequencing errors. CDR3 sequences were aligned to IMGT reference sequences to assign V, D and J gene segments. For a sequence to be retained, a match of at least six nucleotides was required to both a V gene segment and a J gene segment. A rearrangement was called productive if the CDR3 had no stop codons and remained in frame with V and J, and every other rearrangement was called non-productive. Following IMGT convention, CDR3 was defined as the stretch from the second conserved V-encoded cysteine up to the conserved J-encoded phenylalanine. The earlier analysis of about 620 of the donors excluded sequences that lacked an unambiguous match to a single V gene segment. In an earlier analysis of 450 to 700 of the donors, V segments were called functional above 56.7% productive rearrangements and were called segregating when the between-donor standard deviation exceeded 5%. A statistical classification framework was built to diagnose cytomegalovirus status from the catalog of TCR beta chain sequences. In a later analysis, TCR nucleotide sequences were compared against IMGT/GENE-DB human TR gene sequences so that V and J genes could be assigned. A later analysis assigned CDR3 sequences and most-parsimonious VDJ recombination scenarios with the TCRdist pipeline. In a later analysis, each TCR beta chain was defined by its CDR3 amino acid sequence together with its V-gene family, and reads without a unique V-gene family were excluded. To address suspected cross-contamination and a sequencing artifact, a later analysis removed around 590 highly shared, low-generation-probability nucleotide sequences. In a later analysis, a clonal expansion index for each public chain was calculated from normalized within-repertoire ranks of inferred template counts. In a later analysis, generation probabilities were computed with a VDJ recombination model fitted to out-of-frame rearrangements, and the resulting probabilities were checked against IGoR. In a later analysis, TCR-TCR, TCR-HLA and TCR-CMV co-occurrence was scored with hypergeometric tests, and a repertoire-size bias correction was applied to TCR pairs. False discovery rates were estimated in a later analysis by permuting HLA or CMV assignments 20 times. A later analysis grouped co-occurring TCRs with DBSCAN, adding TCRdist sequence similarity when clustering within HLA-allele-positive subsets. For co-occurrence clustering, repertoires with fewer than 30,000 or more than 120,000 public chains were excluded, along with roughly five repertoires with anomalous nucleotide sharing. TCRdb holds this immuneACCESS table with in-frame rearrangements only. Some clones are missing; in checked studies, unresolved V genes explain under half, and the rest has no known cause. The DNA gave D and trimming, while V, J and clone size come from that table. This sample holds 150,000 to 200,000 clones; around four fifths were observed only once. 4.8% of the sample is in the top ten clones.

The data originate from a study of cytomegalovirus exposure and HLA in healthy donors (TCRdb year 2017). General notes on the study: According to an earlier analysis of a few hundred of the donors, 150 million to 200 million T cells yielded roughly 100 million unique TCR beta sequences and around 300 Gb of sequence data. To decide whether each TCR beta V gene segment behaved as functional or pseudogenic, an earlier analysis of several hundred of the donors relied on high-throughput TCR beta sequencing. In addition to the first cohort of approximately 650 subjects, a separate validation cohort of approximately 130 different subjects was used. The number of typed donors differed by locus: about 629-630 for A, B, C, DRB1 and DQB1; some 540 for DQA1; roughly 600 for DPA1; and about 450 for DPB1. The study was designed to test whether signatures of past pathogen exposure could be identified by cataloging public T cell receptors. A later analysis re-analyzed previously published TCR beta repertoires from 650 to 800 donors and added high-resolution HLA genotyping to study TCR occurrence patterns. Genome-wide SNP genotypes for about three fifths of the 666 donors were used in a later genetic analysis, which treated that subset as a discovery cohort. Using immunosequencing, the study profiled T cell repertoires from fewer than 850 subjects and related those repertoires to cytomegalovirus serostatus. Class I and class II HLA loci were covered by the typing at four-digit resolution. An early release that covered 500 to 800 HLA-typed donors contained 300 to 350 gigabases of sequencing data and around 85 million unique TCR sequences. Among roughly 400 genotyped donors of the cohort, an average of approximately 220,000 unique TCR beta nucleotide sequences was sequenced per donor, of which about 19% were non-productive. Donor age, sex, ethnicity and CMV serostatus were compiled together with the repertoire data. Of the 300 to 500 genotyped donors, roughly 76% were placed in the genetic ancestry cluster associated with self-reported Caucasian donors. To predict cytomegalovirus infection status, the study brought together high-throughput TCR immunosequencing, statistical association of individual TCRs with disease status, and machine learning. Four to six DR-DQ haplotypes were handled as single units for association and clustering, since linkage in the cohort was strong. All discovery cohort repertoires had been generated using a single sequencing platform. The later analysis used no new phenotypic data to find candidate immune exposures, relying instead on TCR beta sequences and their occurrence across donors. On the study overall, not on this receptor specifically: In this cohort, only TCR beta chains were sequenced, and detectable features were limited by the absence of alpha or paired-chain data. A total of fewer than 200 TCR beta chains were listed by the study as associated with cytomegalovirus. Because the 87-base-pair reads could not distinguish some IMGT-functional V segments, including TRBV6-2 and TRBV6-3, those segments were excluded. At a false discovery rate of 0.05, a later analysis linked under 20,000 TCR beta sequences to specific HLA alleles. An earlier analysis of 450 to 750 of the donors showed that most TCR beta V segments appeared in productive rearrangements either about 90% or about 30% of the time, which broadly matched IMGT annotations. Sequencing depth was assumed to be roughly uniform across donors in the presence/absence analyses, though that assumption may not hold. In a later analysis, HLA-associated TCR beta chains were found to be more clonally expanded and to have lower generation probabilities than equally common non-associated chains. A few of the identified cytomegalovirus-associated TCR beta chains were confirmed in vitro to be specific for cytomegalovirus antigens. A later genetic analysis associated a missense DCLRE1C variant with V-gene and J-gene trimming of TCR beta chains, and an independent cohort replicated the association. According to the authors, the approach could potentially be generalized to other disease states and immunological phenotypes. The classifier was reported to diagnose cytomegalovirus status with high specificity and sensitivity in both the original cohort and the validation cohort. Most TCR sequences were seen in very few donors, while some public TCRs were found in many individuals. A further reported finding was that TCR beta sequences accurately predicted the HLA-A and HLA-B alleles for most subjects in the first cohort. Immune exposure information for the cohort was limited to CMV serostatus. According to a later analysis, most CMV-associated TCR beta chains appeared to be HLA-restricted, and the HLA associations seemed to be driven largely by CMV exposure. Correlated functional status among segregating V segments might reflect linkage disequilibrium, but an unknown experimental factor could not be ruled out. Because counts were too low, about 15 rarely observed V segments, including chromosome 9 orphons, were left out of the earlier analysis of several hundred of the donors. Because HLA typing was unavailable for some donors at each locus, only the typed subset was used in association tests. A later analysis reported that several top co-occurrence clusters appeared linked to parvovirus B19, influenza, CMV and Epstein-Barr virus. According to a later genetic analysis, donors in an Asian-associated ancestry cluster had fewer N-insertions in productive TCRs than the approximately 690-donor mean. When HLA alleles, especially DR and DQ, strongly co-occurred, attributing TCR associations to individual alleles was difficult. A later analysis found that TCR association rates varied across HLA loci, with DRB1 alleles showing the most associated TCRs and HLA-C alleles the fewest. A group of highly shared sequence variants was considered likely to be a technical artifact of the sequencing pipeline.

The cohort was made up of 500 to 850 healthy bone marrow donors. At the time of sampling, all cohort members were nominally healthy, though unrecorded immune exposures were likely present. The donor was CMV seropositive and was included in the group of around 300 seropositive cohort members. Every donor gave a peripheral blood sample, and the peripheral blood mononuclear cells from that sample were used for TCR beta sequencing. The Qiagen DNeasy Blood Extraction Kit was used to extract genomic DNA from the blood cell samples. Cut back by 7 bases and 4 bases, the V and J ends lie 14 bases apart. Sequences MNHNY (CDR1) and SVGAGI (CDR2) are obtained from the germline V gene (reference sequence). Taken from cysteine to phenylalanine, the CDR3 has 14 residues. Only CDR3 DNA remains: 42 bases, in frame from the first base.

The specimen sequenced was PBMCs. The sequence came from a girl aged 10 to 17 in good health and CMV-seropositive. The V and J genes are TRBV6-6 and TRBJ1-3; the D gene lacks a confident call. The base sequence is TGTGCCAGCACCGTGACGGGGTGGGGAAACACCATATATTTT. Its amino acids are CASTVTGWGNTIYF.